The entry below gives a single T cell receptor (beta chain) sequence along with its context. Its antigen is not identified. Generated by immunoSEQ multiplex PCR, the TCRdb table keeps only in-frame clones and is missing some. The top ten hold 1.1% of the sample, which has 56,000 or so clones, around 90% seen once. This record comes from a study of cytomegalovirus exposure and HLA in healthy donors. CDR1 SNHLY and CDR2 FYNNEI come from the germline V gene. This CDR3 spans 18 amino acids. Trimming took off 1 base at V and 1 base at J, with 19 bases between the two ends. General study points: The study flagged fewer than 200 TCR beta chains as cytomegalovirus-associated. High specificity and sensitivity for cytomegalovirus status were reported for the classifier. In vitro experiments confirmed that three CMV-associated chains were specific for CMV antigens.

This clonotype was obtained from a man aged 18 to 30 in good health and CMV-seronegative. The genes are TRBV2 and TRBJ1-1; D gene unclear. The source material was PBMCs. CDR3 region: CASSEGLSRVFRNTEAFF. CDR3 DNA sequence: TGTGCCAGCAGTGAAGGTCTGTCGAGGGTTTTTAGGAACACTGAAGCTTTCTTT.